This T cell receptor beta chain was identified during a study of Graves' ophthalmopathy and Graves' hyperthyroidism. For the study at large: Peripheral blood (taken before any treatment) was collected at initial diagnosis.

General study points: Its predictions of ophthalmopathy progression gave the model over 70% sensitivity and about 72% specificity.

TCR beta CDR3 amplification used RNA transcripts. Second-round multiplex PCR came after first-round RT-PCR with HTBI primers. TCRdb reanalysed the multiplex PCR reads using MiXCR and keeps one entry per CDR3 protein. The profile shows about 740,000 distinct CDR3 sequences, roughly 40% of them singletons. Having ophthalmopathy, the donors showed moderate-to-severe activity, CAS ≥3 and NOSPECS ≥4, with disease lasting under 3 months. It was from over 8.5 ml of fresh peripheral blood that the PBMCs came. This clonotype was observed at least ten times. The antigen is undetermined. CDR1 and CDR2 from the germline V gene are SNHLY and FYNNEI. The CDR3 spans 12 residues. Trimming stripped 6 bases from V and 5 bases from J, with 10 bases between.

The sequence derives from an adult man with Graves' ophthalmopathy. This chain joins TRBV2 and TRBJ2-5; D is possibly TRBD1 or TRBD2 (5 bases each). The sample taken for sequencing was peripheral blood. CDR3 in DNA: TGTGCCAGCAGCCGGGACCGCGAGACCCAGTACTTC. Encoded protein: CASSRDRETQYF.